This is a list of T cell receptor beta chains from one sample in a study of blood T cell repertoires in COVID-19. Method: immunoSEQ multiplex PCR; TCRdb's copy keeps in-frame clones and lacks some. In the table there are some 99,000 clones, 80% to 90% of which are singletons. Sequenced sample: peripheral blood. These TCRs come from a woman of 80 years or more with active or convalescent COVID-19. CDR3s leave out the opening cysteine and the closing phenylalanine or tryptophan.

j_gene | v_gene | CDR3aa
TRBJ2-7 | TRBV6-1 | ASSVGRSGTRKLSYEQY
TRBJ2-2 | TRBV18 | ASSRVSGELF
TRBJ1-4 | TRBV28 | ASNSQGAANEKLF
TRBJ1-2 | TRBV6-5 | ASSYSKQGGYGYT
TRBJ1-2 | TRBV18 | ASSPPGQDYGYT
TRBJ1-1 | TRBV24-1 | ATSPAGAATTEAF
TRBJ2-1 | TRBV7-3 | ASSLAGIKNEQF
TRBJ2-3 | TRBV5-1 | ASSFQLAGVSDTQY
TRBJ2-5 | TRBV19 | ASRTGSTLQETQY
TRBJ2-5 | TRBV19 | ASSVTSAPQETQY
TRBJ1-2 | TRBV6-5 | ASSYLQGFNYGYT
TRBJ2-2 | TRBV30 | AWSGGQANTGELF
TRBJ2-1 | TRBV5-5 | ASSLATLAVGDEQF
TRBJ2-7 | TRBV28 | ASSLRDRANYEQY
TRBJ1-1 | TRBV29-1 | SGTVNTEAF
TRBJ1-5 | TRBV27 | ASSFAGNSNQPQH
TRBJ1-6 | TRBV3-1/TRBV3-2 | ASSGPGQSNSPLH
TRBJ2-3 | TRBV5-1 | ASTTTSGNADTQY
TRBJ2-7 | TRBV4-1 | ASSHLLDRGYEQY
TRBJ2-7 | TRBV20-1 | SASGTLHEQY
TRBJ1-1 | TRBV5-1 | ASSLAGVVVAEAF
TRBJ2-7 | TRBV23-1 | ASSQSGRATEQY
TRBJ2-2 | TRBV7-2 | ASSLGAGHHTGELF
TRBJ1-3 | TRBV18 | ASSGTELPGNTIY
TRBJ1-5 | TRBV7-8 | ASSFLDRGPNQPQH
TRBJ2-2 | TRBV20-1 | SASRQNTGELF
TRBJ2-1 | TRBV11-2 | ASSLMARSSYNEQF
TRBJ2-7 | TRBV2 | ASSFALAGGGSYEQY
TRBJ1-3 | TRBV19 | ASRPTGASGNTIY
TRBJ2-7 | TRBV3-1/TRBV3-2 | ASSQLNRVSYEQY
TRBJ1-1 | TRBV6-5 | ASSYGQNTEAF
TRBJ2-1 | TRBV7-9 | ASSLMSSYNEQF
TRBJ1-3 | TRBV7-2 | ASSLVSVTGNTIY
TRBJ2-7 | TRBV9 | ASSASSDLAEADEQY
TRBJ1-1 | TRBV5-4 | ASSDDRGQLNTEAF
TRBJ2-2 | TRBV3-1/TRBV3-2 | ASSHGVGRELF
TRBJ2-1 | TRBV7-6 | ASSLSTGDPTYNEQF
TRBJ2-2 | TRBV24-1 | AARGGLHGELF
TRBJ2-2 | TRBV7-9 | ASSASLGLAGNTGELF
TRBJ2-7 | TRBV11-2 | ASSLMPIAGYEQY